The following is a T cell receptor beta chain sequence with its context. The sample is drawn from a study of T cell clones after liver transplantation. The wider study: TCRbeta sequencing after a pre-transplant mixed lymphocyte reaction identified graft-donor-reactive clones, later tracked in post-transplant blood.

The CDR3 totals 20 residues. The germline gives CDR1 LGHNA, CDR2 YNFKEQ. V was clipped by 2 bases and J by 4 bases; unmatched bases: 12. Sequencing used immunoSEQ multiplex PCR; TCRdb keeps in-frame clones, though not all of them. The sample holds 55,000 to 75,000 clones, around 92% seen once. Material: CD4+ T cells from blood, obtained roughly 25 months after liver transplant. This chain uses TRBV4-2 with TRBJ2-2; 14 nucleotides line up with TRBD2. The receptor's source is a human patient who received a liver transplant. Some T cells may be graft donor cells. This CDR3 reads CASSQLRPGLAGEGTGELFF. The CDR3 DNA sequence: TGTGCCAGCAGCCAACTCCGACCGGGACTAGCGGGAGAGGGCACCGGGGAGCTGTTTTTT.